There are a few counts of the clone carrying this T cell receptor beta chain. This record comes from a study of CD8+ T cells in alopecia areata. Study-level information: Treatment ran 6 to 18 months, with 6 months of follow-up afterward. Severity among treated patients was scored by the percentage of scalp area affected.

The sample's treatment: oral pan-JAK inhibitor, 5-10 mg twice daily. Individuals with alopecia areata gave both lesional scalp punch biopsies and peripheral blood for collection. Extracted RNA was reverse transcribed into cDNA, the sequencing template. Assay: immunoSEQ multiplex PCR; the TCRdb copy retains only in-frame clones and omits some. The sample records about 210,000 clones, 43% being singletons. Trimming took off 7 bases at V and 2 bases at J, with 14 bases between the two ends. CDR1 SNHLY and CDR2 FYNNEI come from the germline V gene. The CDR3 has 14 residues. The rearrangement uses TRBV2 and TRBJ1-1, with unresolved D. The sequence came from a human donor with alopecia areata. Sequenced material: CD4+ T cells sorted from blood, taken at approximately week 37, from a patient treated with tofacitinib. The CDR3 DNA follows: TGTGCCAGCACCTCCGTATGGGGAAACACTGAAGCTTTCTTT. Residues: CASTSVWGNTEAFF.